This TCR beta chain is from a study of blood T cell repertoires in COVID-19. On the study more broadly: The United States, Italy and Spain were the sources of the acute and convalescent COVID-19 samples.

In the authors' methods: Amplification with reference gene primers provided the estimates of nucleated cell counts. Here immunoSEQ multiplex PCR was the method, and the copy in TCRdb shows in-frame clones only, minus some. V, J and clone size reflect that table, while D and trimming were determined from the DNA. The top ten hold about 5.2% of the sample, which has tens of thousands of clones, about 86% seen once. CDR1 is SGHAT, CDR2 FQNNGV, per germline. The CDR3 extends over 12 amino acids. V lost 6 bases to trimming and J lost 2 bases, with 8 bases between them. The material sequenced was peripheral blood. V and J are TRBV11-2 and TRBJ2-7, with TRBD2 as a possible D gene (5 bases). This sequence was found in a human donor in a cohort sampled during active COVID-19. This CDR3 is CASRDGAYEQYF. Written as DNA, the CDR3 is TGTGCCAGCAGGGACGGGGCCTACGAGCAGTACTTC.